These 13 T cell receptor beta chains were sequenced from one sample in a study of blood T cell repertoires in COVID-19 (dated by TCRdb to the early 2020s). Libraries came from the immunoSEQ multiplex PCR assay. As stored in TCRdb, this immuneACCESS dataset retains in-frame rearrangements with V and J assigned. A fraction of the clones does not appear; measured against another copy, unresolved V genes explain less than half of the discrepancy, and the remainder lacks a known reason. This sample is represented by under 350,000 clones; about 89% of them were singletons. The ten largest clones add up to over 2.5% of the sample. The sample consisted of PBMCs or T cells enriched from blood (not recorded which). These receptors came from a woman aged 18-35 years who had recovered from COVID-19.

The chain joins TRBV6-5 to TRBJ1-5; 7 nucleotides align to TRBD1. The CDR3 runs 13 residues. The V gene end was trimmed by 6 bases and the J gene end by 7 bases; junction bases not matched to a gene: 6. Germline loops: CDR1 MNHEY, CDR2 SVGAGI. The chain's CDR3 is CASRVDREQPQHF. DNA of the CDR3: TGTGCCAGCAGGGTTGACAGGGAACAGCCCCAGCATTTT.

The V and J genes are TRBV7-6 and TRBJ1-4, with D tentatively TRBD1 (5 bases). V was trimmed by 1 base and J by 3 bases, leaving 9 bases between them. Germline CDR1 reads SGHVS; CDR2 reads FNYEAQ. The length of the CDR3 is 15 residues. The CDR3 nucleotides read TGTGCCAGCAGCTTAGGAAGACAGCCTAATGAAAAACTGTTTTTT. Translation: CASSLGRQPNEKLFF. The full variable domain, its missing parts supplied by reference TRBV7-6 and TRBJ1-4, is GAGVSQSPRYKVTKRGQDVALRCDPISGHVSLYWYRQALGQGPEFLTYFNYEAQQDKSGLPNDRFSAERPEGSISTLTIQRTEQRDSAMYRCASSLGRQPNEKLFFGSGTQLSVL.

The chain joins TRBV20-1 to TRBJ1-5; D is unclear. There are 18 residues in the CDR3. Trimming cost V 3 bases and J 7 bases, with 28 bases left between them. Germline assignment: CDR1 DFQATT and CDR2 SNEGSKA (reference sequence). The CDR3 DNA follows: TGCAGTGCTAGTAGTACTTTTTCCCCGATCTTCATGTCCCAGCCCCAGCATTTT. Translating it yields CSASSTFSPIFMSQPQHF.

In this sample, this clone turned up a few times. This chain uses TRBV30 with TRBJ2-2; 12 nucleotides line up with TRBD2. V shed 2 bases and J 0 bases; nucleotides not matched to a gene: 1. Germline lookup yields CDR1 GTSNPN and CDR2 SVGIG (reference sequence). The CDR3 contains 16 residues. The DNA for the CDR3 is TGTGCCTGGAGTAGGACTAGCGGGGCGAACACCGGGGAGCTGTTTTTT. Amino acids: CAWSRTSGANTGELFF.

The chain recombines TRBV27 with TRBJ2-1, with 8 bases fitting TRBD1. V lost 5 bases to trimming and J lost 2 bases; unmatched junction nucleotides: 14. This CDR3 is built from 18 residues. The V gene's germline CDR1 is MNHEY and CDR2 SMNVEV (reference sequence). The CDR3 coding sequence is TGTGCCAGCAGTGCGACAGGGGCCCTTTCGAATCCCTACAATGAGCAGTTCTTC. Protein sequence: CASSATGALSNPYNEQFF.

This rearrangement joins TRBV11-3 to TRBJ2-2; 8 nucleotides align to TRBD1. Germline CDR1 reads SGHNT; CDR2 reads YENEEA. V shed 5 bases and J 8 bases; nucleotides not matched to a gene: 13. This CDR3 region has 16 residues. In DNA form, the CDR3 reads TGTGCCAGCAGCCCTAGCCCTGGACAGGGAGGTGGGGAGCTGTTTTTT. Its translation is CASSPSPGQGGGELFF.

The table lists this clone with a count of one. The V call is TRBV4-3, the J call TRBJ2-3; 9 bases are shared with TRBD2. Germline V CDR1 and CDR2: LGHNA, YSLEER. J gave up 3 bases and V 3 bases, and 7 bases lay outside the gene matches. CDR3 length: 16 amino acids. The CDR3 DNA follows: TGCGCCAGCAGCCAGGTTAGCGGGGGATTTACAGATACGCAGTATTTT. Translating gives CASSQVSGGFTDTQYF.

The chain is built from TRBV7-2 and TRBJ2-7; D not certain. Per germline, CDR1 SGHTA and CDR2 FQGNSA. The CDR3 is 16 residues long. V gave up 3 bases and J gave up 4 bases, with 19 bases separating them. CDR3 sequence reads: CASSFHTDSVYYEQYF. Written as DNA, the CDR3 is TGTGCCAGCAGCTTCCATACCGACTCCGTCTATTACGAGCAGTACTTC.

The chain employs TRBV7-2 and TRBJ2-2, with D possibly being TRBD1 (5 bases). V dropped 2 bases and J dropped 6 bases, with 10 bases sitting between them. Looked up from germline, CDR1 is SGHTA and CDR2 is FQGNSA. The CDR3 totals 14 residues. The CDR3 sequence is CASSLWVGAGELFF. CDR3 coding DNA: TGTGCCAGCAGCTTATGGGTAGGGGCCGGGGAGCTGTTTTTT.

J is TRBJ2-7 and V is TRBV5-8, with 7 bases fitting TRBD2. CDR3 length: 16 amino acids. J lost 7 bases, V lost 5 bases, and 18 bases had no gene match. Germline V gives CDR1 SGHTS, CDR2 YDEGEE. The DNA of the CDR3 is TGTGCCAGCAGGCCAACTAGCGCCAGGAGGGTTGTAGAGCAGTACTTC. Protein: CASRPTSARRVVEQYF.

The CDR3 DNA is TGTGCCAGCAGCTTGGACCGCCTAGGAAGTCAAGAGACCCAGTACTTC. It specifies CASSLDRLGSQETQYF. The gene calls are TRBV5-6 and TRBJ2-5; D is ambiguous. With 0 bases removed from V and 2 bases from J, the gap between germline ends came to 14 bases. Germline V lookup: CDR1 SGHDT, CDR2 YYEEEE. The CDR3 covers 16 residues.

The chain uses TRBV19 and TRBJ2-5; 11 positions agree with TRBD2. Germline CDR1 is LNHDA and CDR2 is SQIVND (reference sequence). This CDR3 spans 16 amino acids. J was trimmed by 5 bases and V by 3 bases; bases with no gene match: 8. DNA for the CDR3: TGTGCCAGTAGTATGATACTAGCGGGAGAGGCGGAGACCCAGTACTTC. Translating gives CASSMILAGEAETQYF.

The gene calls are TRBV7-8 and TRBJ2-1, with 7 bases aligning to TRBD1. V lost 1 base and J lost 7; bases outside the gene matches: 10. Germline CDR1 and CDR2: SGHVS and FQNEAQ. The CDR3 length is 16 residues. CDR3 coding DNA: TGTGCCAGCAGCTTAGATAACAGGGGTCAGAGGAATGAGCAGTTCTTC. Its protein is CASSLDNRGQRNEQFF.